These 9 T cell receptor beta chains came from one sample sequenced in a study of blood T cells in healthy people across ages. Next came a second PCR, run for about 6 to 11 cycles, which used a sample-barcoded 5' primer along with a J-beta primer mix. TCRdb processed the 5' RACE reads anew with MiXCR; each CDR3 protein has one entry. The sample yields over 450,000 distinct CDR3 sequences, less than 25% seen once. The same data also contributed to another study, on T cells of mothers and their children.

Sequencing input: blood. The receptors come from a boy aged 5-17 years in good health.

The V and J genes are TRBV5-1 and TRBJ2-5; possibly TRBD1 for D (5 bases). This CDR3 has 14 residues. CDR1 is SGHRS and CDR2 is YFSETQ in the germline V gene. The V end was cut by 4 bases, the J end by 2 bases, with 12 bases between. The CDR3, as DNA: TGCGCCAGCAGCCGCGTGGGGCCTCAAGAGACCCAGTACTTC. Translated, it gives CASSRVGPQETQYF.

This clonotype showed up just a few times. The rearrangement joins TRBV30 to TRBJ2-5, with D hard to call. Germline CDR1 GTSNPN, CDR2 SVGIG (reference sequence). This CDR3 spans 11 amino acids. V lost 5 bases to trimming and J lost 1 base, with 5 bases between them. CDR3: CAWSSQETQYF. Written as DNA, the CDR3 is TGTGCCTGGTCCTCCCAAGAGACCCAGTACTTC.

The chain is built from TRBV21-1 and TRBJ1-4; TRBD1, as called in the table, went unchecked against the DNA. TRBV21-1 is listed as a pseudogene. This CDR3 is built from 21 residues. This CDR3 is CASSKDNGDRIRKVTNEKLFF. The DNA for the CDR3 is TGTGCCAGCAGCAAAGACAATGGGGACAGGATAAGAAAGGTGACTAATGAAAAACTGTTTTTT.

The chain is built from TRBV12-5 and TRBJ1-1, with D perhaps matching TRBD1 (5 bases). Trimming removed 1 base at V and 7 bases at J, with 7 bases between. CDR3 length: 12 residues. Germline-derived CDR1 and CDR2 are LGHNT and FRNRAP. CDR3 nucleotide sequence: TGTGCTAGTGGTTTGGATGACAGTGAAGCTTTCTTT. This encodes CASGLDDSEAFF.

V gene TRBV28 combines with J gene TRBJ2-7; 10 nucleotides align to TRBD1. The trim removed 4 bases at V and 4 bases at J, leaving 10 bases unmatched. The length of the CDR3 is 16 residues. Germline CDR1 MDHEN, CDR2 SYDVKM. As DNA, the CDR3 is TGTGCCAGCAGTTCATTATGGGGACAGGGGATGTACGAGCAGTACTTC. As protein: CASSSLWGQGMYEQYF.

The chain has TRBV6-1 and TRBJ2-6, with 7 bases aligning to TRBD1. The ends lost 8 bases at V and 1 base at J; junction bases unmatched: 5. The CDR3 sequence is 15 residues long. CDR1 and CDR2 (germline): MNHNS, SASEGT. DNA for the CDR3: TGTGCCAGCGGATGGACAGGTTCTGGGGCCAACGTCCTGACTTTC. Residues: CASGWTGSGANVLTF.

This clonotype was seen a few times. The V gene is TRBV29-1, the J gene TRBJ2-1, with unresolved D. V was trimmed by 4 bases and J by 7 bases, leaving 14 bases between them. This CDR3 has 13 residues. Germline values: CDR1 SQVTM, CDR2 ANQGSEA. The CDR3 nucleotides are TGCAGCGTTGCCCCGTATAGCCAAAATGAGCAGTTCTTC. This codes for CSVAPYSQNEQFF.

The chain combines TRBV25-1 with TRBJ2-2, with no clear D. Germline V gene data show CDR1 as MGHDK and CDR2 as SYGVNS. Trimming cost V 3 bases and J 0 bases, with 8 bases left between them. The CDR3 is 15 residues long. The CDR3 sequence is CASSDYQTNTGELFF. The CDR3 DNA is TGTGCCAGCAGTGACTATCAGACGAACACCGGGGAGCTGTTTTTT.

This clonotype appeared many times. V usage is TRBV29-1 and J usage is TRBJ2-7; D is perhaps TRBD2 (5 bases). CDR1 and CDR2 from the germline V gene are SQVTM and ANQGSEA. V was clipped by 6 bases and J by 5 bases, with 17 bases between them. CDR3 size: 13 residues. In DNA, the CDR3 is TGCAGCGTCCTCATGGGGAGCAACGACGAGCAGTACTTC. It translates to CSVLMGSNDEQYF.